Here is one T cell receptor beta chain with its context. Antigen: not known. This specimen comes from a study of cytomegalovirus exposure and HLA in healthy donors. Study-wide results and caveats: Presence/absence comparisons presumed near-even sequencing depth among donors. Follow-up analysis later connected one missense variant in DCLRE1C with trimming of TCR beta V- and J-genes. Only CMV serostatus was available as immune exposure information.

This CDR3 spans 18 amino acids. Germline lookup yields CDR1 LNHDA and CDR2 SQIVND (reference sequence). V shed 0 bases, J shed 3 bases, and the junction held 6 bases outside the gene matches. Unrecorded immune exposure was likely among donors, who were nominally healthy when sampled. With 60 Vbeta and 13 Jbeta primers, the PCR was carried out. Data came from immunoSEQ multiplex PCR; TCRdb stores just in-frame clones and leaves some out. The sample comprises 120,000 or so clones, about 66% of which are singletons, and 1.6% rests with the top ten. Sequenced input: PBMCs. This sequence was found in a man aged 25 to 40 in good health and CMV-seropositive. This chain joins TRBV19 and TRBJ2-4, with 12 bases aligning to TRBD2. In DNA form, the CDR3 reads TGTGCCAGTAGTATAGACGGACTAGCGGGACTGGGCAAAAACATTCAGTACTTC. This translates into CASSIDGLAGLGKNIQYF.